This entry lists 2 T cell receptor beta chains sequenced from one sample in a study of blood T cells in healthy people across ages. Sample-barcoded 5' priming and a J-beta primer mix drove a second PCR of roughly 6 to 12 cycles. MiXCR, run by TCRdb on the 5' RACE reads, gives a single entry per CDR3 protein. The profile covers under 850,000 distinct CDR3 sequences, with about 36% appearing a single time and around 13% taken by the ten largest. Sequencing was done on a sample of blood. The receptors originated from a man between 18 and 35 years old in good health.

This chain joins TRBV10-3 and TRBJ2-7, with D hard to call. V was shortened by 3 bases and J by 4 bases, with 7 bases between the two germline ends. This CDR3 is 12 amino acids long. Germline values: CDR1 ENHRY, CDR2 SYGVKD. CDR3: CAISDGPYEQYF. The CDR3 DNA reads as TGTGCCATCAGTGACGGACCTTACGAGCAGTACTTC.

As concerns this clonotype: A much larger clone differs by one base, so this may be a read error. The chain recombines TRBV20-1 with TRBJ1-2; D gene ambiguous. Germline V gene lookup returns CDR1 DFQATT and CDR2 SNEGSKA (reference sequence). V lost 4 bases and J lost 3, with 9 bases in between. The CDR3 covers 12 residues. The CDR3 DNA reads as TGCAGTGCTACGAGTGGAGACTATGGCTACACCTTC. Translation gives CSATSGDYGYTF.